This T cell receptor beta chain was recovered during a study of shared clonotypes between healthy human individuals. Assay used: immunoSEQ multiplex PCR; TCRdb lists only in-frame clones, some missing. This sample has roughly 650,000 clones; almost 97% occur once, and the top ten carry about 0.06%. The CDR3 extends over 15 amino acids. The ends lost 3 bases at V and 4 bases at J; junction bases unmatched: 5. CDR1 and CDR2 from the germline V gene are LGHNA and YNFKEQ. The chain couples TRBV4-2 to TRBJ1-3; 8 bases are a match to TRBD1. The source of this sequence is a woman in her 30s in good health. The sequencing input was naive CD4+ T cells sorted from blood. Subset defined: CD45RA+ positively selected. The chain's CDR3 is CASSQRTGYGNTIYF. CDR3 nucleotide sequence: TGTGCCAGCAGCCAGAGGACAGGGTACGGAAACACCATATATTTT.